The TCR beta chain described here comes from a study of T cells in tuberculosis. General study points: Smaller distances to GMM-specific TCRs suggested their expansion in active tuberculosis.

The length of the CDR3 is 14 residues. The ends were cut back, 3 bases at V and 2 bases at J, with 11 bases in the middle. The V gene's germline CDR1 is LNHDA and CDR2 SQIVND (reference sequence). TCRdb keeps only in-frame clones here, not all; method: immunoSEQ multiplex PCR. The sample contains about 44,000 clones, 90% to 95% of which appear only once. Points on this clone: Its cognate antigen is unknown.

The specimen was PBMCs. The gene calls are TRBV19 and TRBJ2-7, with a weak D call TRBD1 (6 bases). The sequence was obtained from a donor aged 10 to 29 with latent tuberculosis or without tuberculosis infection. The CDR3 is CASSMQGNPYEQYF. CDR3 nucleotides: TGTGCCAGTAGTATGCAGGGGAACCCCTACGAGCAGTACTTC.